One sample yielded the 32 T cell receptor beta chains listed below, sequenced in a study of T cells in Graves' hyperthyroidism and ophthalmopathy. RNA transcripts provided the source from which TCR beta CDR3 regions were amplified. First-round RT-PCR with HTBI primers amplified the TCR CDR3 region. MiXCR, applied by TCRdb to the multiplex PCR reads, yields one record per CDR3 protein. The sample records about 290,000 distinct CDR3 sequences, 13% being singletons. Sequencing was performed on blood. The receptors here all came from a woman aged 25 to 39 with Graves' hyperthyroidism that later progressed to Graves' ophthalmopathy.

This clonotype was recorded at least ten times. The chain joins TRBV6-1 to TRBJ2-3; the match to TRBD2 covers 7 bases. The length of the CDR3 is 16 residues. Germline CDR1 and CDR2: MNHNS and SASEGT. V lost 5 bases and J lost 3; bases outside the gene matches: 11. Here the CDR3 DNA reads TGTGCCAGCAGTCCCGGGCGAGCGGGAATAACAGATACGCAGTATTTT. Protein: CASSPGRAGITDTQYF.

This clonotype occurred many times. This chain links TRBV7-2 with TRBJ1-2, with 8 bases fitting TRBD1. The CDR3 sequence is 15 residues long. Germline-derived CDR1 and CDR2 are SGHTA and FQGNSA. V shed 0 bases, J shed 8 bases, and the junction held 8 bases outside the gene matches. CDR3 residues: CASSLAVTGGGGYTF. DNA for the CDR3: TGTGCCAGCAGCTTAGCAGTTACAGGGGGAGGGGGCTACACCTTC.

At least ten counts were recorded for this clonotype. The chain combines TRBV20-1 with TRBJ2-7, with D possibly matching TRBD2 (6 bases). V lost 0 bases to trimming and J lost 4 bases, with 25 bases between them. This CDR3 comprises 18 residues. CDR1 and CDR2 (germline): DFQATT, SNEGSKA (reference sequence). As DNA, the CDR3 is TGCAGTGCTAGAGATATGCTCAACCCCGGAGGCGGGGCTTACGAGCAGTACTTC. Translation gives CSARDMLNPGGGAYEQYF.

This clonotype appeared many times. The gene calls are TRBV5-1 and TRBJ2-7, with 7 bases fitting TRBD1. Germline-derived CDR1 and CDR2 are SGHRS and YFSETQ. Unmatched junction bases numbered 3, after V lost 1 base and J lost 2 bases. The CDR3 runs 14 residues. The CDR3 nucleotides are TGCGCCAGCAGCTTGTGGGGACAGACCTACGAGCAGTACTTC. This translates into CASSLWGQTYEQYF.

The genes are TRBV6-2 or TRBV6-3 and TRBJ2-3; 10 positions match TRBD1. V lost 10 bases to trimming and J lost 7 bases; unmatched junction nucleotides: 8. The CDR3 spans 13 residues. Germline V gene sequence: CDR1 MNHEY, CDR2 SVGEGT. The CDR3 here is CAIKGTGVHTQYF. The CDR3 DNA reads as TGTGCCATCAAAGGGACAGGGGTCCATACGCAGTATTTT.

This clonotype appeared many times. The chain uses TRBV6-1 and TRBJ2-1; D gene unclear. The V end lost 5 bases, the J end lost 9 bases, and 14 bases lay between the germline ends. The CDR3 spans 13 residues. CDR1 is MNHNS and CDR2 is SASEGT in the germline V gene. The CDR3: CASSWVGSAEQFF. DNA for the CDR3: TGTGCCAGCAGTTGGGTGGGATCTGCTGAGCAGTTCTTC.

This clonotype was observed many times. The rearrangement joins TRBV6-1 to TRBJ1-5; D not certain. CDR3 length: 16 amino acids. The V gene's germline CDR1 is MNHNS and CDR2 SASEGT. V shed 6 bases and J shed 0 bases, with 15 bases lying between them. This CDR3 is CASREAGVNSNQPQHF. The CDR3 DNA follows: TGTGCCAGCAGGGAGGCAGGCGTTAATAGCAATCAGCCCCAGCATTTT.

This clonotype was seen repeatedly, ten times or more. V is TRBV28 and J is TRBJ2-1, with TRBD2 identical over 7 bases. The germline V gene encodes CDR1 MDHEN and CDR2 SYDVKM. The V and J ends lost 5 bases and 2 bases, in that order; junction bases with no gene match: 9. The CDR3 is 16 residues long. The CDR3 is CASSPLADLTYNEQFF. The CDR3 DNA sequence: TGTGCCAGCAGTCCTCTAGCGGATTTGACCTACAATGAGCAGTTCTTC.

This clonotype was detected only a few times. The chain is built from TRBV19 and TRBJ1-1; a possible D gene is TRBD1 (5 bases). V was clipped by 6 bases and J by 5 bases, with 16 bases between them. The germline V gene has CDR1 LNHDA and CDR2 SQIVND (reference sequence). The CDR3 contains 14 residues. CDR3 sequence (DNA): TGTGCCAGTAGCCTCAGGGAGCAGGCGACTGAAGCTTTCTTT. Its translation: CASSLREQATEAFF.

This clonotype was seen repeatedly, ten times or more. CDR3 residues: CASSLWDSNQPQHF. As DNA, the CDR3 is TGTGCCAGCAGTTTATGGGATAGCAATCAGCCCCAGCATTTT. The rearrangement uses TRBV28 and TRBJ1-5; the D is unclear. From germline, CDR1 is MDHEN and CDR2 SYDVKM. The CDR3 sequence is 14 residues long. V lost 0 bases to trimming and J lost 0 bases, with 3 bases between them. Using reference TRBV28 and TRBJ1-5 for the parts outside the CDR3, the full variable domain is DVKVTQSSRYLVKRTGEKVFLECVQDMDHENMFWYRQDPGLGLRLIYFSYDVKMKEKGDIPEGYSVSREKKERFSLILESASTNQTSMYLCASSLWDSNQPQHFGDGTRLSIL.

The gene calls are TRBV9 and TRBJ1-2; 10 positions agree with TRBD1. CDR1 and CDR2 from the germline V gene are SGDLS and YYNGEE. The CDR3 length is 16 residues. Losses at the gene ends were 0 bases for V and 3 bases for J; bases not matched to a gene: 5. CDR3 coding DNA: TGTGCCAGCAGCGTAGACCCGGGACAGGGGTACTATGGCTACACCTTC. Its protein product is CASSVDPGQGYYGYTF.

This clonotype was seen at least ten times. This rearrangement joins TRBV20-1 to TRBJ2-3, with D unresolved. The CDR3 spans 14 residues. The germline V gene encodes CDR1 DFQATT and CDR2 SNEGSKA (reference sequence). The V end was cut by 4 bases, the J end by 1 base, with 12 bases between. CDR3 in amino acids: CSATLNWGTDTQYF. For the CDR3, the DNA is TGCAGTGCTACCCTTAACTGGGGCACAGATACGCAGTATTTT.

The table lists this clonotype with a few counts. This chain links TRBV6-1 with TRBJ2-2, with D possibly matching TRBD2 (5 bases). The CDR3 has 15 amino acids. Germline-derived CDR1 and CDR2 are MNHNS and SASEGT. V lost 6 bases and J 7 bases, leaving 18 bases between the germline ends. CDR3 DNA: TGTGCCAGCAGATCAACGGGGTATGACGACGGGGAGCTGTTTTTT. Amino acids: CASRSTGYDDGELFF.

The chain uses TRBV20-1 and TRBJ1-3; D gene unclear. The CDR3 runs to 14 residues. Trimming removed 2 bases from V and 2 bases from J, with 10 bases in between. Germline CDR1 and CDR2: DFQATT and SNEGSKA (reference sequence). CDR3 in amino acids: CSARSAAAGNTIYF. CDR3 nucleotides: TGCAGTGCTAGATCTGCGGCCGCTGGAAACACCATATATTTT.

This clonotype was counted many times. The chain carries TRBV19 and TRBJ2-1, with 10 bases matching TRBD1. V dropped 4 bases and J dropped 0; count of bases not matched to a gene: 15. The CDR3 sequence is 20 residues long. From germline, CDR1 is LNHDA and CDR2 SQIVND (reference sequence). The DNA for the CDR3 is TGTGCCAGTAGTACAATCCCGGGACAGGGGAAGATAAGCTCCTACAATGAGCAGTTCTTC. Translation gives CASSTIPGQGKISSYNEQFF.

This clonotype has a count of ten or more. The V call is TRBV10-3, the J call TRBJ2-5; D unresolved. Trimming took 0 bases from V and 5 from J, leaving 4 bases between them. Germline lookup yields CDR1 ENHRY and CDR2 SYGVKD. This CDR3 comprises 12 residues. CDR3 loop: CAISESIETQYF. CDR3 nucleotide sequence: TGTGCCATCAGTGAGTCTATCGAGACCCAGTACTTC.

This clonotype was picked up many times. The chain recombines TRBV7-2 with TRBJ1-3, with TRBD1 matching 7 bases. CDR1 is SGHTA and CDR2 is FQGNSA in the germline V gene. There are 15 residues in the CDR3. The trim removed 6 bases at V and 0 bases at J, leaving 5 bases unmatched. The CDR3 loop reads CASSTTGSSGNTIYF. CDR3 nucleotides: TGTGCCAGCAGTACGACAGGGAGCTCTGGAAACACCATATATTTT. The complete variable domain, with remaining parts taken from reference TRBV7-2 and TRBJ1-3, reads GAGVSQSPSNKVTEKGKDVELRCDPISGHTALYWYRQSLGQGLEFLIYFQGNSAPDKSGLPSDRFSAERTGGSVSTLTIQRTQQEDSAVYLCASSTTGSSGNTIYFGEGSWLTVV.

This clonotype was seen ten or more times. The CDR3: CASSLAGGLGGELFF. The CDR3 DNA reads TGTGCCAGCAGCCTGGCAGGGGGCCTGGGCGGGGAGCTGTTTTTT. The V and J genes are TRBV11-3 and TRBJ2-2, with 8 bases lining up with TRBD1. CDR1 SGHNT and CDR2 YENEEA come from the germline V gene. The CDR3 loop spans 15 amino acids. V was pared by 5 bases and J by 7 bases, with 9 bases of the junction left unmatched. The complete variable domain, with remaining parts taken from reference TRBV11-3 and TRBJ2-2, reads EAGVVQSPRYKIIEKKQPVAFWCNPISGHNTLYWYLQNLGQGPELLIRYENEEAVDDSQLPKDRFSAERLKGVDSTLKIQPAELGDSAVYLCASSLAGGLGGELFFGEGSRLTVL.

The CDR3 DNA follows: TGTGCCAGTAGTATGCTGGGGAACGAGCAGTACTTC. Its translation is CASSMLGNEQYF. This chain joins TRBV19 and TRBJ2-7; D unclear. V was cut by 3 bases and J by 5 bases, with 8 bases left in between. The germline V gene has CDR1 LNHDA and CDR2 SQIVND (reference sequence). This CDR3 is built from 12 residues.

This clonotype was seen repeatedly, ten times or more. This rearrangement joins TRBV28 to TRBJ2-5; 7 bases align to TRBD1. V lost 6 bases to trimming and J lost 4 bases; unmatched junction nucleotides: 8. This CDR3 region has 14 residues. Germline-derived CDR1 and CDR2 are MDHEN and SYDVKM. CDR3 protein: CASSPKTGLETQYF. The CDR3 coding sequence is TGTGCCAGCAGCCCCAAGACAGGGCTAGAGACCCAGTACTTC.

This chain connects TRBV20-1 to TRBJ2-1; 10 bases fit TRBD2. Trimming at V came to 1 base and at J to 9 bases, leaving 6 bases not matched to a gene. The CDR3 totals 14 residues. Germline V lookup: CDR1 DFQATT, CDR2 SNEGSKA (reference sequence). This CDR3 reads CSARVPAGGVEQFF. CDR3 in DNA: TGCAGTGCTAGAGTTCCAGCGGGAGGGGTTGAGCAGTTCTTC.

This clonotype has at least ten counts. The chain joins TRBV14 to TRBJ1-5, with D hard to call. The CDR3 extends over 13 amino acids. From germline, CDR1 is SGHDN and CDR2 FVKESK. The V end was cut by 1 base, the J end by 10 bases, with 11 bases between. The CDR3 nucleotides read TGTGCCAGCAGCCAAGGCAATTATTTACCCCAGCATTTT. It encodes CASSQGNYLPQHF.

This clonotype was recorded at least ten times. The chain employs TRBV5-5 and TRBJ2-3; the D is unclear. The germline V gene encodes CDR1 SGHKS and CDR2 YYEKEE (reference sequence). The CDR3 loop spans 13 amino acids. Trimming stripped 4 bases from V and 4 bases from J, with 10 bases between. CDR3 amino acids: CASSVFGPDTQYF. As DNA, the CDR3 is TGTGCCAGCAGCGTGTTTGGACCAGATACGCAGTATTTT.

This clonotype came up many times. V and J are TRBV3-1 and TRBJ2-1, with TRBD2 matching over 10 bases. Per the germline V gene, CDR1 is LGHDT and CDR2 is YNNKEL (reference sequence). CDR3 length: 15 amino acids. Trimming took 3 bases from V and 9 from J; bases not matched to a gene: 8. The CDR3 DNA is TGTGCCAGCAGCCAGGGGGCTAGCGGGAGAATTGAGCAGTTCTTC. Translating gives CASSQGASGRIEQFF.

This chain links TRBV13 with TRBJ2-5, with 14 bases lining up with TRBD2. Trimming took 5 bases from V and 4 from J; bases not matched to a gene: 9. The CDR3 runs 17 residues. Germline V lookup: CDR1 PRHDT, CDR2 FYEKMQ (reference sequence). CDR3 DNA sequence: TGTGCCAGCAGCGCCCGACTAGCGGGAGGGCCGTCAGAGACCCAGTACTTC. This translates into CASSARLAGGPSETQYF.

On this clonotype itself: No DNA is shown, since the ends of the CDR3 on it are uncertain; the CDR3 is the one TCRdb lists. This chain connects TRBV7-9 to TRBJ1-2; the table's D call of TRBD1 was not tested on the DNA. The CDR3 length is 12 residues, termini included. Germline-derived CDR1 and CDR2 are SEHNR and FQNEAQ (reference sequence). CDR3 region: CAERGENYGCTF.

This clonotype was seen many times. The rearrangement uses TRBV2 and TRBJ2-3; weak D call: TRBD2 (6 bases). The CDR3 extends over 13 amino acids. The V end lost 7 bases, the J end lost 1 base, and 9 bases lay between the germline ends. Germline V gene lookup returns CDR1 SNHLY and CDR2 FYNNEI. The CDR3 here is CASTGSGTDTQYF. DNA for the CDR3: TGTGCCAGCACCGGGAGTGGCACAGATACGCAGTATTTT. Full variable domain (remainder filled in from reference TRBV2 and TRBJ2-3): EPEVTQTPSHQVTQMGQEVILRCVPISNHLYFYWYRQILGQKVEFLVSFYNNEISEKSEIFDDQFSVERPDGSNFTLKIRSTKLEDSAMYFCASTGSGTDTQYFGPGTRLTVL.

This clonotype was detected ten times or more. The CDR3 is CAWSTSGRAKGSYEQYF. In nucleotides, the CDR3 is TGTGCCTGGAGTACTAGCGGGAGGGCCAAGGGATCCTACGAGCAGTACTTC. The genes are TRBV30 and TRBJ2-7, with 13 bases lining up with TRBD2. Germline V gene data show CDR1 as GTSNPN and CDR2 as SVGIG (reference sequence). V lost 2 bases and J lost 1; bases outside the gene matches: 8. CDR3 length equals 17 residues. The complete variable domain, with remaining parts taken from reference TRBV30 and TRBJ2-7, reads SQTIHQWPATLVQPVGSPLSLECTVEGTSNPNLYWYRQAAGRGLQLLFYSVGIGQISSEVPQNLSASRPQDRQFILSSKKLLLSDSGFYLCAWSTSGRAKGSYEQYFGPGTRLTVT.

This clonotype was seen at least ten times. V usage is TRBV18 and J usage is TRBJ2-2; the D call may be TRBD1 or TRBD2 (5 bases each). CDR3 length: 15 residues. V was clipped by 4 bases and J by 6 bases, with 15 bases between them. Germline lookup yields CDR1 KGHSH and CDR2 LQKENI. DNA of the CDR3: TGTGCCAGCTCACGAGGGGACCGAACGTCCGGGGAGCTGTTTTTT. Protein: CASSRGDRTSGELFF.

The chain uses TRBV20-1 and TRBJ1-1; 9 bases match TRBD1. The CDR3 is made up of 16 amino acids. V trimming: 3 bases; J trimming: 1 base; junction bases outside the gene matches: 9. Germline CDR1 reads DFQATT; CDR2 reads SNEGSKA (reference sequence). CDR3 amino acids: CSARDGTGTWNTEAFF. CDR3 sequence (DNA): TGCAGTGCTAGGGACGGGACAGGGACTTGGAACACTGAAGCTTTCTTT.

This clonotype appeared many times. This chain joins TRBV3-2 and TRBJ1-2. TRBV3-2 is recorded as a pseudogene. This CDR3 has 14 amino acids. The CDR3 DNA reads TGTGCCAGCAGCCGATTAAAGATTGCCTATGGCTACACCTTC. This codes for CASSRLKIAYGYTF.

At least ten counts were recorded for this clonotype. The chain combines TRBV4-2 with TRBJ2-7; TRBD1 matches 12 bases. CDR1 is LGHNA, CDR2 YNFKEQ, per germline. Germline trimming cut 1 base from V and 7 bases from J; bases unmatched to any gene: 2. This CDR3 comprises 14 residues. The CDR3 region has the DNA TGTGCCAGCAGCCAAGGGGACAGGGGGCGTGAGCAGTACTTC. As protein: CASSQGDRGREQYF.